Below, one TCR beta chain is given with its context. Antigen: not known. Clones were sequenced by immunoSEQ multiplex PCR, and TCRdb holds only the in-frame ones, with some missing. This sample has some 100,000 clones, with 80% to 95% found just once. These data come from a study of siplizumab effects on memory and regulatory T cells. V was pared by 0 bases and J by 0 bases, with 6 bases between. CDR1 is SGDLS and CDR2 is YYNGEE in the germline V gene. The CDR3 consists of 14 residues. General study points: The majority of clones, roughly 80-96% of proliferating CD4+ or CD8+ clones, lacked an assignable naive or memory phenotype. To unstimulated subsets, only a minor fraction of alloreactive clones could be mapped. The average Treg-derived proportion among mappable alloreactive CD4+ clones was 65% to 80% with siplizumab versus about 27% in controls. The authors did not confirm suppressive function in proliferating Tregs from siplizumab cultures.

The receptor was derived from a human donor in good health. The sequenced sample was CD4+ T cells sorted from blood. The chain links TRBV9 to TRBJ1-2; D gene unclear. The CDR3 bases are TGTGCCAGCAGCGTAGGAATAGCTAACTATGGCTACACCTTC. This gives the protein CASSVGIANYGYTF.